This is a list of T cell receptor beta chains from one sample in a study of shared clonotypes between healthy human individuals. Assay: immunoSEQ multiplex PCR; the TCRdb copy retains only in-frame clones and omits some. The sample consists of about 490,000 clones, over 70% of them appearing once. Sequencing input: PBMCs. The source is a woman in her 40s in good health. Some clones in this sample may be carry-over from other donors' samples. Both conserved end residues are trimmed from each CDR3. Each record gives: CDR3 length, V gene, D gene, J gene, CDR3 protein. A D gene is named only where the DNA matches it firmly.

>14|TRBV27|.|TRBJ1-2
ASSFRGALSDYGYT
>10|TRBV6-6|TRBD1|TRBJ2-7
ASSTGQGGQY
>11|TRBV28|TRBD1|TRBJ2-7
ASRIQGVYEQY
>14|TRBV7-6|TRBD1|TRBJ2-7
ASSLAGQGFSYEQY
>13|TRBV5-4|TRBD2|TRBJ2-1
ASSPRPSGSSEQF
>13|TRBV9|.|TRBJ2-1
ASSVAVQGGGQQF
>11|TRBV4-3|.|TRBJ2-3
ASSQGPGDTQY
>12|TRBV7-6|.|TRBJ2-1
ASRLSPQGHEQF
>13|TRBV2|.|TRBJ1-5
ASSWTRAGNQPQH
>15|TRBV19|.|TRBJ2-2
ASSKGAGRANTGELF
>14|TRBV19|.|TRBJ1-2
ASSIELSGRIGGYT
>13|TRBV2|TRBD1|TRBJ1-5
ASSVLTGPNQPQH
>16|TRBV5-1|.|TRBJ1-3
ASTEGGFVPSSGNTIY
>14|TRBV7-9|TRBD2|TRBJ2-7
ASSFSGTSGSYEQY
>15|TRBV4-3|TRBD2|TRBJ2-1
ASSQDVTSGVYNEQF
>12|TRBV7-9|TRBD1|TRBJ2-2
ASSRDRGTGELF
>10|TRBV6-5|.|TRBJ2-1
ASSYLGNEQF
>12|TRBV7-9|TRBD1|TRBJ1-4
ASSLDQGGEKLF
>12|TRBV18|.|TRBJ2-7
ASSPPTGQLEQY
>12|TRBV5-4|.|TRBJ2-2
ASSLRTSGGELF
>13|TRBV14|.|TRBJ1-2
ASSHLMQGDYGYT
>13|TRBV2|TRBD2|TRBJ2-3
ASSDSGRAPDTQY
>13|TRBV30|TRBD1|TRBJ2-1
AWSGGTGYGNEQF
>15|TRBV28|.|TRBJ2-6
ASSSVSLLSGANVLT
>12|TRBV30|TRBD1|TRBJ2-7
AWSRGQGASEQY
>14|TRBV7-9|.|TRBJ2-1
ASSSGLAQSYNEQF
>13|TRBV28|.|TRBJ1-2
ASSTPGTETYGYT
>11|TRBV6-4|.|TRBJ2-5
ASRLPRGETQY